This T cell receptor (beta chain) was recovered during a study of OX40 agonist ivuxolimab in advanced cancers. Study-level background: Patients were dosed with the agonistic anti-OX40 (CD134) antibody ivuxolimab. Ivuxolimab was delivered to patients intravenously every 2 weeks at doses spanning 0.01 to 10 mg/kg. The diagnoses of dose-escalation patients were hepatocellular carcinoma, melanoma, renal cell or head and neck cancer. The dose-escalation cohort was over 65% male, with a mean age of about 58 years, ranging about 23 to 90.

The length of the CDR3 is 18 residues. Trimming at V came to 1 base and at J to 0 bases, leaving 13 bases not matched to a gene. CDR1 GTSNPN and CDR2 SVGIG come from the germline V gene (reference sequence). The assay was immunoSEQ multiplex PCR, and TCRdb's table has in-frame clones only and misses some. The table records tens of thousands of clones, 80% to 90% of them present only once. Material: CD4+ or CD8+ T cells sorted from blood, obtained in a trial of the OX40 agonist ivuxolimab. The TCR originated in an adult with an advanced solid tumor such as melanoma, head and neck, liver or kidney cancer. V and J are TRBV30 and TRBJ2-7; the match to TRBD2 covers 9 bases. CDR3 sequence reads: CAWSGKREAPRSSYEQYF. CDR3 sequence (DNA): TGTGCCTGGAGTGGGAAGCGGGAGGCCCCCAGGAGCTCCTACGAGCAGTACTTC.